The 12 T cell receptor beta chains presented below share a single source sample, sequenced in a study of graft-versus-host responses after intestinal transplantation. The repertoire was sequenced with immunoSEQ multiplex PCR; TCRdb's copy has only in-frame clones and lacks some. The sample includes 25,000 to 35,000 clones, approximately 93% of them seen just once. The sequences come from PBMCs, collected about ten weeks after intestinal transplant. The receptors were gathered from a human patient who received an intestinal transplant, so some T cells may come from the graft donor.

The chain combines TRBV5-4 with TRBJ2-7, with 8 nucleotides matching TRBD1. CDR1 and CDR2 (germline): SGHNT, YYREEE (reference sequence). The CDR3 contains 14 residues. V was clipped by 4 bases and J by 2 bases; unmatched bases: 5. For the CDR3, the DNA is TGTGCCAGCAGCCCCGGGACAGGCCCCTACGAGCAGTACTTC. Encoded protein: CASSPGTGPYEQYF. The full variable domain, its missing parts supplied by reference TRBV5-4 and TRBJ2-7, is ETGVTQSPTHLIKTRGQQVTLRCSSQSGHNTVSWYQQALGQGPQFIFQYYREEENGRGNFPPRFSGLQFPNYSSELNVNALELDDSALYLCASSPGTGPYEQYFGPGTRLTVT.

The rearrangement joins TRBV6-1 to TRBJ1-1; D is ambiguous. CDR1 is MNHNS and CDR2 is SASEGT in the germline V gene. V was cut by 3 bases and J by 6 bases, with 14 bases left in between. CDR3 length equals 14 residues. The CDR3 nucleotides are TGTGCCAGCAGTGATTCGGCCGAACGACCTGAAGCTTTCTTT. Translated, it gives CASSDSAERPEAFF.

J is TRBJ1-2 and V is TRBV5-5, with a possible D match to TRBD1 (6 bases). The V gene's germline CDR1 is SGHKS and CDR2 YYEKEE (reference sequence). Trimming shortened V by 3 bases and J by 7 bases, and 13 bases separated the two germline ends. CDR3 length: 13 amino acids. Here the CDR3 reads CASSSPRGLGYTF. CDR3 sequence (DNA): TGTGCCAGCAGCTCCCCCAGGGGACTTGGCTACACCTTC.

The chain joins TRBV5-1 to TRBJ1-4, with unresolved D. Between the trimmed V and J ends, which lost 4 bases and 4 bases, there was a span of 14 bases. The CDR3 has 15 residues. Germline V CDR1 and CDR2: SGHRS, YFSETQ. CDR3 region: CASSPGGRDNEKLFF. In nucleotides, the CDR3 is TGCGCCAGCAGCCCAGGAGGCCGAGATAATGAAAAACTGTTTTTT. Full variable domain (rest looked up from reference TRBV5-1 and TRBJ1-4): KAGVTQTPRYLIKTRGQQVTLSCSPISGHRSVSWYQQTPGQGLQFLFEYFSETQRNKGNFPGRFSGRQFSNSRSEMNVSTLELGDSALYLCASSPGGRDNEKLFFGSGTQLSVL.

The V and J genes are TRBV6-6 and TRBJ2-7; D possibly corresponds to TRBD1 (5 bases). Trimming shortened V by 5 bases and J by 3 bases, and 8 bases separated the two germline ends. The CDR3 totals 12 residues. In germline, CDR1 is MNHNY, CDR2 SVGAGI (reference sequence). The CDR3 DNA reads as TGTGCCAGCAGTCAGGGCCACTACGAGCAGTACTTC. Amino acid sequence: CASSQGHYEQYF.

The CDR3 nucleotides are TGTGCCAGTAGTAACGGTTTTGAAGCTTTCTTT. Its translation is CASSNGFEAFF. The chain recombines TRBV19 with TRBJ1-1; D remains unclear. The V gene's germline CDR1 is LNHDA and CDR2 SQIVND (reference sequence). With 4 bases removed from V and 7 bases from J, the gap between germline ends came to 7 bases. The CDR3 length is 11 residues.

V gene TRBV19 combines with J gene TRBJ1-5, with D possibly being TRBD1 (5 bases). The CDR3 is 15 residues long. Germline loops: CDR1 LNHDA, CDR2 SQIVND (reference sequence). V was clipped by 3 bases and J by 4 bases, with 13 bases between them. DNA of the CDR3: TGTGCCAGTAGTATTAGCGGGACTGGTAATCAGCCCCAGCATTTT. Translating gives CASSISGTGNQPQHF.

The chain recombines TRBV7-9 with TRBJ2-7; D may be TRBD1 (5 bases). The length of the CDR3 is 16 residues. Per the germline V gene, CDR1 is SEHNR and CDR2 is FQNEAQ (reference sequence). V was shortened by 1 base and J by 0 bases, with 13 bases between the two germline ends. The CDR3 spells CASSLVGRASSYEQYF. The CDR3 DNA is TGTGCCAGCAGCTTAGTCGGCAGGGCGAGCTCCTACGAGCAGTACTTC.

The chain joins TRBV7-2 to TRBJ2-7, with D unclear. CDR1 is SGHTA, CDR2 FQGNSA, per germline. Trimming took off 3 bases at V and 3 bases at J, with 9 bases between the two ends. This CDR3 has 13 residues. This CDR3 is CASSFAFGYEQYF. The CDR3 coding sequence is TGTGCCAGCAGCTTCGCATTCGGCTACGAGCAGTACTTC.

The chain links TRBV18 to TRBJ1-2; D call uncertain. Germline values: CDR1 KGHSH, CDR2 LQKENI. The length of the CDR3 is 13 residues. V was clipped by 1 base and J by 0 bases, with 3 bases between them. CDR3 sequence: CASSPQSNYGYTF. CDR3 nucleotides: TGTGCCAGCTCACCACAATCTAACTATGGCTACACCTTC.

V usage is TRBV13 and J usage is TRBJ2-7; 8 bases line up with TRBD1. The length of the CDR3 is 15 residues. Germline CDR1 and CDR2: PRHDT and FYEKMQ (reference sequence). V lost 1 base to trimming and J lost 6 bases; unmatched junction nucleotides: 8. The CDR3 spells CASSLALGQGFEQYF. The CDR3 DNA sequence: TGTGCCAGCAGCTTAGCCTTAGGACAGGGTTTCGAGCAGTACTTC.

The rearrangement uses TRBV11-3 and TRBJ2-2, with D hard to call. From germline, CDR1 is SGHNT and CDR2 YENEEA. V was trimmed by 8 bases and J by 2 bases, leaving 9 bases between them. The CDR3 spans 13 residues. This CDR3 reads CASGRSNTGELFF. CDR3 sequence (DNA): TGTGCCAGCGGCAGGTCTAACACCGGGGAGCTGTTTTTT.